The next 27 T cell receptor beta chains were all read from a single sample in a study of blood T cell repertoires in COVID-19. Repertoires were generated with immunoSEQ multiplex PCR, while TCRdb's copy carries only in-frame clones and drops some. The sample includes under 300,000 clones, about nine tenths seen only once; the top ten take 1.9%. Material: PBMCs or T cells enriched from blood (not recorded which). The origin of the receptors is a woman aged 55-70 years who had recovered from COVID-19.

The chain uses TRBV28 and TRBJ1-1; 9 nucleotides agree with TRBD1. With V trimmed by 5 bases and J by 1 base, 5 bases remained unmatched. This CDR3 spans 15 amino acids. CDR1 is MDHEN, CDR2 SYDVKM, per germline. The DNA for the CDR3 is TGTGCCAGCAGTGTCCGGGACAGGGCGAACACTGAAGCTTTCTTT. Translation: CASSVRDRANTEAFF. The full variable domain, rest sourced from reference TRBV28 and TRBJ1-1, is DVKVTQSSRYLVKRTGEKVFLECVQDMDHENMFWYRQDPGLGLRLIYFSYDVKMKEKGDIPEGYSVSREKKERFSLILESASTNQTSMYLCASSVRDRANTEAFFGQGTRLTVV.

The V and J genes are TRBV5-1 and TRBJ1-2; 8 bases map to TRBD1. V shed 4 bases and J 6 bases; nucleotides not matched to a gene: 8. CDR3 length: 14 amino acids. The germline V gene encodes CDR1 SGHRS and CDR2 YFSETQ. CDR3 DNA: TGCGCCAGCAGCACGGGACAGGTTATCAATGGCTACACCTTC. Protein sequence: CASSTGQVINGYTF.

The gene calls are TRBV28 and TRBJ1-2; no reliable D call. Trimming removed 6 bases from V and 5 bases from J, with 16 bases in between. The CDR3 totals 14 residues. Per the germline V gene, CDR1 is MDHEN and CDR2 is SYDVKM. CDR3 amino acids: CASRHESGIYGYTF. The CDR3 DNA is TGTGCCAGCAGACATGAATCGGGTATTTATGGCTACACCTTC.

This chain's CDR3 is CASSDGGREADTQYF. The CDR3 region has the DNA TGCGCCAGCAGTGACGGGGGAAGGGAGGCAGATACGCAGTATTTT. The chain joins TRBV10-1 to TRBJ2-3; D is possibly TRBD2 (6 bases). Trimming cost V 3 bases and J 4 bases, with 14 bases left between them. CDR3 size: 15 residues. The germline gives CDR1 WNHNN, CDR2 SYGVQD (reference sequence).

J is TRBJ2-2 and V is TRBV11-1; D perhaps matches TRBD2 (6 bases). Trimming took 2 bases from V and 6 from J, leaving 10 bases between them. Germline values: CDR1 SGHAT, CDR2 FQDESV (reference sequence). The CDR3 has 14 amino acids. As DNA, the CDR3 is TGTGCCAGCAGCTTAATGTTAGCGGCCGGGGAGCTGTTTTTT. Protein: CASSLMLAAGELFF.

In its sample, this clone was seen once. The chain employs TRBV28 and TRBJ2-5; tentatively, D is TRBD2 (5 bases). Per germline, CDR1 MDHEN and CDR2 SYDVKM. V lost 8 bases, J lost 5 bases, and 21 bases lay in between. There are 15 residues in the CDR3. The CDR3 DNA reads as TGTGCCAGCCTCGGAGGCACTACCGCTCGGGAGACCCAGTACTTC. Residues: CASLGGTTARETQYF.

In nucleotides, the CDR3 is TGTGCCAGCACTAGACAGGGGGGTCAGCCCCAGCATTTT. It specifies CASTRQGGQPQHF. The chain has TRBV28 and TRBJ1-5; 9 bases map to TRBD1. CDR3 size: 13 residues. V lost 7 bases to trimming and J lost 6 bases; unmatched junction nucleotides: 4. Germline CDR1 reads MDHEN; CDR2 reads SYDVKM. The whole variable domain, remainder taken from reference TRBV28 and TRBJ1-5, is DVKVTQSSRYLVKRTGEKVFLECVQDMDHENMFWYRQDPGLGLRLIYFSYDVKMKEKGDIPEGYSVSREKKERFSLILESASTNQTSMYLCASTRQGGQPQHFGDGTRLSIL.

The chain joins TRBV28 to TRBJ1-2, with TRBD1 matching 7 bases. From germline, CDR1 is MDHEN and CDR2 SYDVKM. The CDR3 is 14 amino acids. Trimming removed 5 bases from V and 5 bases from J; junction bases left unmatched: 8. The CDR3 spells CASSLLGTDYGYTF. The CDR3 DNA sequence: TGTGCCAGCAGTCTACTAGGGACAGATTATGGCTACACCTTC.

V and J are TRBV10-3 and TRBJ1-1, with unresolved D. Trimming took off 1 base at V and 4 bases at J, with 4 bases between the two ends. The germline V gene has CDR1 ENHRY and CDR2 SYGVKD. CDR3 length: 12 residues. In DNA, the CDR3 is TGTGCCATCAGTGAGTTTATCACTGAAGCTTTCTTT. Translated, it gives CAISEFITEAFF.

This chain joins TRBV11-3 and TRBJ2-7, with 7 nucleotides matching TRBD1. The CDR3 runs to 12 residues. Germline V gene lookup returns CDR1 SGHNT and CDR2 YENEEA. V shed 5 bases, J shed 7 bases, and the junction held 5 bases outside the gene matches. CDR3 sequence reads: CASSGTAREQYF. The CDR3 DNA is TGTGCCAGCAGCGGGACAGCAAGGGAGCAGTACTTC.

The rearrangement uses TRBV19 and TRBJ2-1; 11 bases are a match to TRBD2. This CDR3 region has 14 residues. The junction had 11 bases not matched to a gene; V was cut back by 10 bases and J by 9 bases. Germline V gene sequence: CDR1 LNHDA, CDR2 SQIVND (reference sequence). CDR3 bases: TGTGCCACCAATAGCGGGGGGGTTTCTGGTGAGCAGTTCTTC. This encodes CATNSGGVSGEQFF.

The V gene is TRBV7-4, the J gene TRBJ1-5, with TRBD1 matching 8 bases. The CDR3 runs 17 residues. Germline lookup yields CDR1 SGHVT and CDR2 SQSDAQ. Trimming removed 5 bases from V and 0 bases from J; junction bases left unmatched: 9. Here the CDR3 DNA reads TGTGCCAGCAGCCCCGGACAGGGCAAAAATAGCAATCAGCCCCAGCATTTT. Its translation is CASSPGQGKNSNQPQHF.

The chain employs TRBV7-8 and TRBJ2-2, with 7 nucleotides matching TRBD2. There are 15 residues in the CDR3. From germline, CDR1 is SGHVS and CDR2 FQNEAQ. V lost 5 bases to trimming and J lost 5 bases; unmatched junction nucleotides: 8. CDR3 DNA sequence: TGTGCCAGCAGCCACCAGCGGGGTCGGACCGGGGAGCTGTTTTTT. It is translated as CASSHQRGRTGELFF.

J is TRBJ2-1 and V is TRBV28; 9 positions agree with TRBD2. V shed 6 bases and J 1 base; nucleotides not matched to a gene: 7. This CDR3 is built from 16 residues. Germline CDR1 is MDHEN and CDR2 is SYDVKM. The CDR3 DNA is TGTGCCAGCAGCCGACCGGGACTAGCATCCTACAATGAGCAGTTCTTC. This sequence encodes CASSRPGLASYNEQFF.

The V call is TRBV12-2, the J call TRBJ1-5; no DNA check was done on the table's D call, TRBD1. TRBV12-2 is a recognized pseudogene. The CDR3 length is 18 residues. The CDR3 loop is CASRLGDREVYSNQPQHF. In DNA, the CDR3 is TGTGCAAGTCGCTTAGGGGACAGGGAAGTATATAGCAATCAGCCCCAGCATTTT.

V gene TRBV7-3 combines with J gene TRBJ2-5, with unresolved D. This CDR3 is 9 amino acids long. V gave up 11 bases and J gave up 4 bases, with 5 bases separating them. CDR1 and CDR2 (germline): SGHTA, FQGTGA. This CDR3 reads CARRETQYF. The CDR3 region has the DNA TGTGCCCGGAGAGAGACCCAGTACTTC.

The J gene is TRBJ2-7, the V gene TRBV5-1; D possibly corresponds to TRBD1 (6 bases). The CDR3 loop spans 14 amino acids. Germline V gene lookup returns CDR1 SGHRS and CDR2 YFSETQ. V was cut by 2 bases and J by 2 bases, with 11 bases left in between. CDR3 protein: CASSLSTGTYEQYF. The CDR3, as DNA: TGCGCCAGCAGCTTATCAACAGGGACCTACGAGCAGTACTTC.

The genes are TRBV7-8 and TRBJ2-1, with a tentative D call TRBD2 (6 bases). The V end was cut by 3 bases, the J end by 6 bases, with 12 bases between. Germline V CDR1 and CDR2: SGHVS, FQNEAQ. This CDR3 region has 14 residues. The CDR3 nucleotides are TGTGCCAGCAGCTTTAATATAGCGGTCAATGAGCAGTTCTTC. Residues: CASSFNIAVNEQFF.

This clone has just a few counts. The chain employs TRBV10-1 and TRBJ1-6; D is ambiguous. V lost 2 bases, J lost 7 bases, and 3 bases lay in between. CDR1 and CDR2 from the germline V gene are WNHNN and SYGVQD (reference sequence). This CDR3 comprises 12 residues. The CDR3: CASSEPNSPLHF. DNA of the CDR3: TGCGCCAGCAGTGAGCCGAATTCACCCCTCCACTTT.

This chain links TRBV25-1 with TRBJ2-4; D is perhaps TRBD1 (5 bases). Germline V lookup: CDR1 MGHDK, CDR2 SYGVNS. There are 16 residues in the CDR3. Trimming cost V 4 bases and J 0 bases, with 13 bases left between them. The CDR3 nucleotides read TGTGCCAGCAGTGGGTTGACAGCCGAAGCCAAAAACATTCAGTACTTC. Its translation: CASSGLTAEAKNIQYF.

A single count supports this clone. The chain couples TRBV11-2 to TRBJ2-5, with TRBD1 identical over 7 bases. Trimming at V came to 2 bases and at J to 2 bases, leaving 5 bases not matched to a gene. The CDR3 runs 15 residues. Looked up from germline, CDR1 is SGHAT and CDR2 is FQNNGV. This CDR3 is CASSLTTGQQETQYF. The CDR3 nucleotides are TGTGCCAGCAGCTTAACTACGGGACAGCAAGAGACCCAGTACTTC.

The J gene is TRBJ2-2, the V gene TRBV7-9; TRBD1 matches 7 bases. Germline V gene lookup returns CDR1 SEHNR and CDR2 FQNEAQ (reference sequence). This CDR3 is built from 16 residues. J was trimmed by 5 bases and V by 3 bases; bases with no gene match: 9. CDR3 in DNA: TGTGCCAGCAGCTTGATATATGGGACAGCGACCGGGGAGCTGTTTTTT. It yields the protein CASSLIYGTATGELFF.

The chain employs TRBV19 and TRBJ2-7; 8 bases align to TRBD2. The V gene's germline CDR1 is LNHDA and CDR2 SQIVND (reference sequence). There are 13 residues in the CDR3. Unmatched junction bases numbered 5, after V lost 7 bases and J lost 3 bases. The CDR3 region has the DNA TGTGCCAGTAACCTAGCGGGTGACTACGAGCAGTACTTC. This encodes CASNLAGDYEQYF.

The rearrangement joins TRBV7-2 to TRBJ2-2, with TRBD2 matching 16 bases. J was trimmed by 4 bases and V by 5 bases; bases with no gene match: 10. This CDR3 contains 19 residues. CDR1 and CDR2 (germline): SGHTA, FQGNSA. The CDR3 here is CASSKPGLAGGPGTGELFF. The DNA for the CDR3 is TGTGCCAGCAGCAAACCGGGACTAGCGGGAGGGCCTGGCACCGGGGAGCTGTTTTTT.

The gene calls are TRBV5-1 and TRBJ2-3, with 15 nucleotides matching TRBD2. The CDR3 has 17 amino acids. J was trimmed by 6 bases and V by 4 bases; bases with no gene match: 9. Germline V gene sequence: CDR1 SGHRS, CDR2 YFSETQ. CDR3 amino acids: CASSQGLAGGWSDTQYF. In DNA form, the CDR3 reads TGCGCCAGCAGCCAGGGACTAGCGGGGGGCTGGTCGGATACGCAGTATTTT.

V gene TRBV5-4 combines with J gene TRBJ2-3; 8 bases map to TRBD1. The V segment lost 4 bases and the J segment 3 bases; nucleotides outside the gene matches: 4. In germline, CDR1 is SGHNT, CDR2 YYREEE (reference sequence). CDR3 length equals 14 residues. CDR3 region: CASSLQGATDTQYF. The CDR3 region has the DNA TGTGCCAGCAGCCTGCAGGGGGCTACAGATACGCAGTATTTT.

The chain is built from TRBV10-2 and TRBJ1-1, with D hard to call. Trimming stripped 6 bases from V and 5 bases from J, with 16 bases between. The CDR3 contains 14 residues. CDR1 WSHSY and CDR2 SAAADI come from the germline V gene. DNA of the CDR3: TGCGCCAGCAGACAATCAAAGGGCGGGACTGAAGCTTTCTTT. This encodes CASRQSKGGTEAFF.